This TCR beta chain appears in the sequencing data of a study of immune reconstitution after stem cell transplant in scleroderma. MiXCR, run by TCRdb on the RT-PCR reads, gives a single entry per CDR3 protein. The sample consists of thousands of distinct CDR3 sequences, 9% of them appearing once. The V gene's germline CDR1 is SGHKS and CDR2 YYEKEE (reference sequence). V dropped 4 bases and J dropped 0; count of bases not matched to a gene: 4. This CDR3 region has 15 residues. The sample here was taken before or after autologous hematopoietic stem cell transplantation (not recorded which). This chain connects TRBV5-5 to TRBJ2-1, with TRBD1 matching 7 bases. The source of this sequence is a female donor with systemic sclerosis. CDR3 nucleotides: TGTGCCAGCAGCCGGGACAGCTTCTCCTACAATGAGCAGTTCTTC. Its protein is CASSRDSFSYNEQFF.